This T cell receptor beta chain is drawn from a study of blood T cell repertoires in COVID-19. About the research overall: Researchers got acute and convalescent COVID-19 samples from the United States, Italy and Spain.

Data came from immunoSEQ multiplex PCR; TCRdb stores just in-frame clones and leaves some out. The sample consists of roughly 230,000 clones, around 80% of them appearing once. V was shortened by 2 bases and J by 2 bases, with 6 bases between the two germline ends. This CDR3 contains 14 residues. Germline assignment: CDR1 MGHRA and CDR2 YSYEKL. V gene TRBV4-1 combines with J gene TRBJ1-4, with a tentative D call TRBD1 (5 bases). The sequence was collected from a woman of 80 years or more with COVID-19, enrolled during active disease. Sequenced: peripheral blood. This CDR3 is CASSQQGTNEKLFF. The CDR3 bases are TGCGCCAGCAGCCAACAGGGTACTAATGAAAAACTGTTTTTT.